Each of the 29 T cell receptor beta chains below was sequenced from the same sample in a study of metastatic and nonmetastatic thyroid tumors. TCRdb re-processed the PCR reads through MiXCR. The data hold around 26,000 clones, with about 12% observed a single time. Before thyroid surgery, none of the patients had received any treatment. Sequencing was performed on blood. The receptors originated from a female donor with papillary thyroid cancer or a benign thyroid nodule (not recorded which). Some clones in this sample may be carry-over from other donors' samples.

This clone was recorded many times. The rearrangement links TRBV19 to TRBJ2-5; tentative D call: TRBD1 (7 bases). The CDR3 is made up of 14 amino acids. V lost 8 bases, J lost 1 base, and 14 bases lay in between. Germline CDR1 is LNHDA and CDR2 is SQIVND (reference sequence). For the CDR3, the DNA is TGTGCCAGTGGAGGGACAGCCGTCCAAGAGACCCAGTACTTC. This sequence encodes CASGGTAVQETQYF.

On this clone: This likely comes from a read error, as the CDR3 has no conserved phenylalanine or tryptophan at its end. J is TRBJ2-7 and V is TRBV28, with unresolved D. The CDR3 is made up of 14 amino acids. Germline assignment: CDR1 MDHEN and CDR2 SYDVKM. V was pared by 6 bases and J by 7 bases, with 19 bases between. In DNA, the CDR3 is TGTGCCAGCAGCGACGTGACGCATTCCCGGGAGCAGTACTCC. Residues: CASSDVTHSREQYS.

This clone appeared many times. The rearrangement uses TRBV10-3 and TRBJ2-2, with 9 nucleotides matching TRBD1. After removal of 6 bases from V and 8 bases from J, the junction contained 10 bases not matched to a gene. Per the germline V gene, CDR1 is ENHRY and CDR2 is SYGVKD. The CDR3 covers 15 residues. The CDR3 spells CAIRYRDRESGELFF. The CDR3 coding sequence is TGTGCCATCAGGTACCGGGACAGGGAATCGGGGGAGCTGTTTTTT.

The table lists this clone with many counts. The genes are TRBV12-3 or TRBV12-4 and TRBJ2-1; TRBD2 is a possible D gene (7 bases). The CDR3 length is 14 residues. Trimming took off 6 bases at V and 2 bases at J, with 11 bases between the two ends. The CDR3 coding sequence is TGTGCCAGCAGGGGGGGGGCACCCTACAATGAGCAGTTCTTC. This translates into CASRGGAPYNEQFF.

This clone came up many times. A much larger clone is a single base away; this may be a read error. The chain combines TRBV6-1 with TRBJ1-5; TRBD1 agrees at 7 bases. V was clipped by 7 bases and J by 6 bases; unmatched bases: 9. Germline lookup yields CDR1 MNHNS and CDR2 SASEGT. The CDR3 has 14 residues. CDR3 amino acids: CASKSQGLVQPQHF. The DNA for the CDR3 is TGTGCCAGCAAATCACAGGGGTTGGTTCAGCCCCAGCATTTT.

This clone was found many times. In DNA, the CDR3 is TGTGCCAGCAGTTTAAAGGGACGCTCCTACGAGCAGTACTTC. Translated: CASSLKGRSYEQYF. The V gene is TRBV28, the J gene TRBJ2-7; D possibly matches TRBD1 or TRBD2 (5 bases each). Germline-derived CDR1 and CDR2 are MDHEN and SYDVKM. The CDR3 totals 14 residues. V dropped 2 bases and J dropped 0 bases, with 8 bases sitting between them.

This rearrangement joins TRBV7-3 to TRBJ1-2; D might be TRBD1 (6 bases). The CDR3 is 12 residues long. Trimming left V 2 bases short and J 8 bases short, with 9 bases between. The V gene's germline CDR1 is SGHTA and CDR2 FQGTGA. The CDR3 here is CASSLGGRGYTF. The CDR3 coding sequence is TGTGCCAGCAGCTTAGGGGGCCGGGGCTACACCTTC. Combining the CDR3 with reference TRBV7-3 and TRBJ1-2 gives the whole variable domain GAGVSQTPSNKVTEKGKYVELRCDPISGHTALYWYRQSLGQGPEFLIYFQGTGAADDSGLPNDRFFAVRPEGSVSTLKIQRTERGDSAVYLCASSLGGRGYTFGSGTRLTVV.

This clone came up many times. A read error may explain this, as a much larger clone is one base away. V usage is TRBV10-3 and J usage is TRBJ2-3; 12 nucleotides match TRBD2. Trimming removed 4 bases from V and 4 bases from J; junction bases left unmatched: 3. Germline lookup yields CDR1 ENHRY and CDR2 SYGVKD. The CDR3 extends over 15 amino acids. The CDR3 region has the DNA TGTGCCATCAGTGTGACTAGCGGGAGTGCAGATACGCAGTATTTT. This encodes CAISVTSGSADTQYF.

This clone was detected once. Compared with germline, one end of the junction differs, possibly owing to a read error. The chain joins TRBV3-1 to TRBJ2-7; D possibly matches TRBD1 or TRBD2 (6 bases each). Per the germline V gene, CDR1 is LGHDT and CDR2 is YNNKEL (reference sequence). CDR3 length: 15 amino acids. Here the CDR3 reads CASGQLTGTLREHYF. The CDR3 DNA sequence: TGTGCCAGCGGCCAGTTAACAGGGACTCTACGCGAGCACTACTTC.

This clone was seen at least ten times. The chain is built from TRBV5-1 and TRBJ2-2; D may match TRBD1 or TRBD2 (5 bases each). The CDR3 runs 15 residues. Germline lookup yields CDR1 SGHRS and CDR2 YFSETQ. The V gene lost 4 bases and the J gene lost 5 bases, with 15 bases spanning the gap. The CDR3 loop is CASSQGDPRTGELFF. CDR3 DNA: TGCGCCAGCAGCCAAGGGGACCCACGGACCGGGGAGCTGTTTTTT.

This clone was seen many times. The rearrangement uses TRBV4-2 and TRBJ2-3; D could derive from TRBD1 or TRBD2 (5 bases each). The CDR3 is made up of 15 amino acids. V was trimmed by 4 bases and J by 2 bases, leaving 13 bases between them. Germline CDR1 and CDR2: LGHNA and YNFKEQ. The CDR3 here is CASSRADTFTDTQYF. Written as DNA, the CDR3 is TGTGCCAGCAGCCGAGCGGACACTTTCACAGATACGCAGTATTTT.

This chain joins TRBV6-1 and TRBJ2-1; D unresolved. The germline V gene encodes CDR1 MNHNS and CDR2 SASEGT. This CDR3 has 11 amino acids. The germline V and J ends were trimmed by 6 bases and 7 bases, with 7 bases remaining between them. This CDR3 reads CASSRVNEQFF. The CDR3 nucleotides read TGTGCCAGCAGCCGCGTTAATGAGCAGTTCTTC.

This clone was seen many times. V usage is TRBV29-1 and J usage is TRBJ2-3, with 10 nucleotides matching TRBD2. Unmatched junction bases numbered 8, after V lost 4 bases and J lost 1 base. The CDR3 sequence is 16 residues long. CDR1 and CDR2 from the germline V gene are SQVTM and ANQGSEA. The CDR3 bases are TGCAGCGTTGTCCCTAGCGGGAGCACTGGCACAGATACGCAGTATTTT. Encoded protein: CSVVPSGSTGTDTQYF.

This clone appeared many times. The chain couples TRBV20-1 to TRBJ2-6, with 7 bases fitting TRBD2. V was clipped by 3 bases and J by 0 bases; unmatched bases: 5. Germline V gene sequence: CDR1 DFQATT, CDR2 SNEGSKA (reference sequence). This CDR3 contains 16 residues. Here the CDR3 reads CSASTSVFSGANVLTF. Written as DNA, the CDR3 is TGCAGTGCTAGTACTAGCGTGTTCTCTGGGGCCAACGTCCTGACTTTC.

This chain links TRBV6-1 with TRBJ1-3; D remains unclear. CDR1 is MNHNS, CDR2 SASEGT, per germline. The CDR3 runs to 16 residues. V was shortened by 3 bases and J by 0 bases, with 12 bases between the two germline ends. The CDR3 DNA reads TGTGCCAGCAGTGAGAAAGGGTCCGACTCTGGAAACACCATATATTTT. This encodes CASSEKGSDSGNTIYF.

Only a few counts were recorded for this clone. The rearrangement joins TRBV27 to TRBJ2-1; D is possibly TRBD2 (5 bases). The CDR3 has 15 amino acids. Looked up from germline, CDR1 is MNHEY and CDR2 is SMNVEV (reference sequence). Trimming removed 5 bases at V and 4 bases at J, with 15 bases between. The CDR3 protein is CASSPTGSVYNEQFF. DNA for the CDR3: TGTGCCAGCAGTCCCACGGGATCGGTATACAATGAGCAGTTCTTC.

This chain joins TRBV5-1 and TRBJ2-2, with D perhaps matching TRBD2 (6 bases). The CDR3 runs to 14 residues. The germline V and J ends were trimmed by 4 bases and 3 bases, with 10 bases remaining between them. In germline, CDR1 is SGHRS, CDR2 YFSETQ. The chain's CDR3 is CASSGGFDTGELFF. The CDR3 DNA reads TGCGCCAGCAGCGGGGGGTTTGACACCGGGGAGCTGTTTTTT.

A note on this clone: A junction end diverges from the germline sequence, so it may reflect a read error. This chain links TRBV11-2 with TRBJ2-5; maybe TRBD2 (6 bases). The CDR3 runs 15 residues. Germline V gene sequence: CDR1 SGHAT, CDR2 FQNNGV. CDR3 loop: CASSLGTVTRETQYF. The CDR3 DNA sequence: TGTGCCAGCAGCTTAGGGACGGTTACTCGGGAGACACAGTACTTC.

This clone was detected many times. A much larger clone sits a single nucleotide away, making a read error possible. The chain joins TRBV4-3 to TRBJ2-5, with 9 bases lining up with TRBD2. The CDR3 sequence is 14 residues long. Germline lookup yields CDR1 LGHNA and CDR2 YSLEER. In DNA form, the CDR3 reads TGCGCCAGCAGCCAAGGGACTAGCGCGGAGATCCAGTACTTC. Translated, it gives CASSQGTSAEIQYF.

Many counts were recorded for this clone. This CDR3 is CASSLEAGRLYGYTF. The DNA of the CDR3 is TGCGCCAGCAGCTTGGAGGCTGGGAGATTATATGGCTACACCTTC. The chain is built from TRBV5-1 and TRBJ1-2; no reliable D call. CDR1 and CDR2 from the germline V gene are SGHRS and YFSETQ. The CDR3 runs 15 residues. V was shortened by 0 bases and J by 5 bases, with 14 bases between the two germline ends.

This clone was counted ten times or more. This chain connects TRBV19 to TRBJ2-5; the D is unclear. V lost 2 bases, J lost 5 bases, and 9 bases lay in between. Germline V lookup: CDR1 LNHDA, CDR2 SQIVND (reference sequence). The CDR3 consists of 13 residues. The DNA for the CDR3 is TGTGCCAGTAGTATACAAGCGATGGAGACCCAGTACTTC. Amino acid sequence: CASSIQAMETQYF.

At least ten counts were recorded for this clone. The V call is TRBV7-9, the J call TRBJ1-4, with D possibly matching TRBD1 (5 bases). Trimming removed 6 bases from V and 0 bases from J, with 17 bases in between. The CDR3 is made up of 17 amino acids. Germline V gene data show CDR1 as SEHNR and CDR2 as FQNEAQ (reference sequence). The CDR3 bases are TGTGCCAGCAGTCAACAGGCGCTGCACCCAACTAATGAAAAACTGTTTTTT. This translates into CASSQQALHPTNEKLFF.

This clone was seen many times. V usage is TRBV12-3 or TRBV12-4 and J usage is TRBJ1-3; D gene unclear. The V and J ends lost 2 bases and 3 bases respectively, with 2 bases between them. The CDR3 is 12 residues long. CDR3 sequence (DNA): TGTGCCAGCAGTTTATTTGGAAACACCATATATTTT. Translated, it gives CASSLFGNTIYF.

The rearrangement uses TRBV5-6 and TRBJ2-2; possible D gene TRBD1, 5 bases. V was shortened by 2 bases and J by 9 bases, with 8 bases between the two germline ends. CDR1 SGHDT and CDR2 YYEEEE come from the germline V gene. This CDR3 spans 12 amino acids. CDR3 residues: CASSFWGRELFF. CDR3 coding DNA: TGTGCCAGCAGCTTTTGGGGCCGGGAGCTGTTTTTT.

This clone was counted ten times or more. The chain joins TRBV20-1 to TRBJ2-1, with 9 nucleotides matching TRBD2. V lost 7 bases to trimming and J lost 4 bases; unmatched junction nucleotides: 11. Germline assignment: CDR1 DFQATT and CDR2 SNEGSKA (reference sequence). The CDR3 runs 15 residues. CDR3 DNA sequence: TGCAGTGTCCCAGGGGCTAGCGGGGCTTACAATGAGCAGTTCTTC. Translated: CSVPGASGAYNEQFF.

In its sample, this clone is medium-sized. V gene TRBV20-1 combines with J gene TRBJ1-2; 9 nucleotides match TRBD1. This CDR3 is 15 amino acids long. V was clipped by 6 bases and J by 2 bases; unmatched bases: 10. Germline CDR1 DFQATT, CDR2 SNEGSKA (reference sequence). CDR3 sequence (DNA): TGCAGTGCCCAGAAGTGGGACAGGGAAAACTATGGCTACACCTTC. Protein product: CSAQKWDRENYGYTF.

This clone was picked up many times. The genes are TRBV12-3 or TRBV12-4 and TRBJ2-1, with a tentative D call TRBD2 (5 bases). CDR3 length equals 13 residues. V shed 6 bases and J shed 9 bases, with 15 bases lying between them. The CDR3 here is CASSKTLAGEQFF. The DNA of the CDR3 is TGTGCCAGCAGCAAGACCCTAGCCGGTGAGCAGTTCTTC.

This clone showed up many times. V gene TRBV6-6 combines with J gene TRBJ2-1; D perhaps matches TRBD2 (5 bases). With 3 bases removed from V and 7 bases from J, the gap between germline ends came to 13 bases. This CDR3 is 14 amino acids long. Per the germline V gene, CDR1 is MNHNY and CDR2 is SVGAGI (reference sequence). The CDR3: CASSYYGLYNEQFF. CDR3 sequence (DNA): TGTGCCAGCAGTTATTACGGACTCTATAATGAGCAGTTCTTC.

This clone was detected ten times or more. This chain uses TRBV3-1 with TRBJ2-1, with 8 nucleotides matching TRBD2. From germline, CDR1 is LGHDT and CDR2 YNNKEL (reference sequence). Trimming cost V 4 bases and J 7 bases; bases outside gene matches: 9. The CDR3 sequence is 15 residues long. The DNA for the CDR3 is TGTGCCAGCAGCCCCACCGGGACTAGGAATAATGAGCAGTTCTTC. Its protein product is CASSPTGTRNNEQFF.